A selection of T cell receptor beta chains follows, all from one sample in a study of cytomegalovirus exposure and HLA in healthy donors. Method: immunoSEQ multiplex PCR; TCRdb's copy keeps in-frame clones and lacks some. The table lists some 250,000 clones, 90% of them singletons. Sequenced: PBMCs. Receptors were obtained from a young woman in good health and CMV-seronegative. Both conserved end residues are part of each CDR3. The D gene is left open where the match is weak. Clone size is shown for a subset of rows, as once, few, many or a class of expanded clone.

cdr3_aa | cdr3_nt | clone_size | j_call | d_call | cdr3_length | v_call
CSVEGQGGEKLFF | TGCAGCGTTGAAGGACAGGGAGGTGAAAAACTGTTTTTT | once | TRBJ1-4 | TRBD1 | 13 | TRBV29-1
CAWSGTGSGYTF | TGTGCCTGGAGTGGGACAGGGTCTGGCTACACCTTC | once | TRBJ1-2 | TRBD1 | 12 | TRBV30
CASSSPSGGEDTQYF | TGTGCCAGCAGCTCCCCCAGCGGGGGGGAAGATACGCAGTATTTT | NA | TRBJ2-3 | TRBD2 | 15 | TRBV7-8
CASSLEGGPYGYTF | TGCGCCAGCAGCTTGGAGGGGGGGCCCTATGGCTACACCTTC | NA | TRBJ1-2 | NA | 14 | TRBV5-1
CASSPSNSPLHF | TGTGCCAGCAGCCCCTCGAATTCACCCCTCCACTTT | NA | TRBJ1-6 | NA | 12 | TRBV9
CASRVPDRGISPLHF | TGCGCCAGCAGGGTACCAGACAGGGGGATTTCACCCCTCCACTTT | NA | TRBJ1-6 | TRBD1 | 15 | TRBV4-1
CASSPLQGTNTEAFF | TGTGCCAGCTCACCACTACAGGGGACGAACACTGAAGCTTTCTTT | NA | TRBJ1-1 | TRBD1 | 15 | TRBV18
CASSLSQEGAAGYTF | TGTGCCAGCAGTTTATCGCAAGAGGGTGCGGCTGGCTACACCTTC | NA | TRBJ1-2 | NA | 15 | TRBV27
CASSLERGRGSEAFF | TGTGCCAGCAGCTTAGAAAGGGGGCGCGGATCTGAAGCTTTCTTT | NA | TRBJ1-1 | TRBD1 | 15 | TRBV7-2
CASSSGTGNEKLFF | TGTGCCAGCAGCTCCGGGACAGGGAATGAAAAACTGTTTTTT | NA | TRBJ1-4 | TRBD1 | 14 | TRBV7-2
CASRLSRNYGYTF | TGTGCCAGCAGACTTAGCCGTAACTATGGCTACACCTTC | few | TRBJ1-2 | NA | 13 | TRBV6-5
CASSVGTSGGASTDTQYF | TGTGCCAGCAGCGTAGGGACTAGCGGGGGAGCTAGCACAGATACGCAGTATTTT | NA | TRBJ2-3 | TRBD2 | 18 | TRBV9
CASSPVVSNEAFF | TGCGCCAGCAGCCCGGTCGTGTCGAACGAGGCTTTCTTT | NA | TRBJ1-1 | NA | 13 | TRBV5-1
CASNDARVPYNEQFF | TGTGCCAGCAACGATGCCAGGGTCCCCTACAATGAGCAGTTCTTC | NA | TRBJ2-1 | NA | 15 | TRBV28
CASSLVGRGATDTQYF | TGTGCCAGCAGCTTAGTAGGACGGGGGGCAACAGATACGCAGTATTTT | NA | TRBJ2-3 | NA | 16 | TRBV7-9
CASISGTRGYEQFF | TGTGCCAGCATTTCCGGGACTAGAGGGTATGAGCAGTTCTTC | NA | TRBJ2-1 | TRBD2 | 14 | TRBV6-1
CASSYRSTDTQYF | TGTGCCAGCAGTTACCGTTCCACAGATACGCAGTATTTT | NA | TRBJ2-3 | NA | 13 | TRBV6-5
CASSFNRGQIYKYQETQYF | TGTGCCAGCAGCTTCAACAGGGGACAAATATACAAGTACCAAGAGACCCAGTACTTC | NA | TRBJ2-5 | TRBD1 | 19 | TRBV7-8
CASSQDSQPPGNTIYF | TGCGCCAGCAGCCAAGATTCACAGCCTCCTGGAAACACCATATATTTT | NA | TRBJ1-3 | NA | 16 | TRBV4-3
CAGGDSGNTIYF | TGTGCCGGAGGGGACTCTGGAAACACCATATATTTT | NA | TRBJ1-3 | NA | 12 | TRBV30
CASSDRGGSYNEQFF | TGTGCCAGCAGTGACCGGGGGGGCTCCTACAATGAGCAGTTCTTC | NA | TRBJ2-1 | TRBD2 | 15 | TRBV25-1
CASSATEVQYF | TGTGCCAGCAGTGCGACAGAGGTGCAGTACTTC | NA | TRBJ2-7 | NA | 11 | TRBV7-9
CASSSPGQLYNEQFF | TGTGCCAGCAGTTCTCCAGGACAGCTCTACAATGAGCAGTTCTTC | NA | TRBJ2-1 | NA | 15 | TRBV27
CASSPIIAGSHYNEQFF | TGTGCCAGCAGCCCGATTATAGCGGGGTCCCATTACAATGAGCAGTTCTTC | NA | TRBJ2-1 | TRBD2 | 17 | TRBV27
CAWNDRVDQPQHF | TGTGCCTGGAATGACAGGGTAGATCAGCCCCAGCATTTT | NA | TRBJ1-5 | TRBD1 | 13 | TRBV30
CASSYSQGVGEAFF | TGTGCCAGCAGTTACTCCCAGGGGGTTGGCGAAGCTTTCTTT | NA | TRBJ1-1 | TRBD1 | 14 | TRBV6-6
CSAAGTTGNQPQHF | TGCAGCGCTGCCGGGACAACAGGGAACCAGCCCCAGCATTTT | NA | TRBJ1-5 | NA | 14 | TRBV29-1
CASSVDPTGPIGELFF | TGTGCCAGCAGCGTCGATCCGACAGGGCCGATCGGGGAGCTGTTTTTT | NA | TRBJ2-2 | TRBD1 | 16 | TRBV9
CASSETSLGYNEQFF | TGCGCCAGCAGTGAGACTAGCCTGGGCTACAATGAGCAGTTCTTC | few | TRBJ2-1 | NA | 15 | TRBV10-1
CASSRDRGNSPLHF | TGCGCCAGCAGCCGGGACAGGGGCAATTCACCCCTCCACTTT | few | TRBJ1-6 | TRBD1 | 14 | TRBV23-1
CASSLADTQYF | TGCGCCAGCAGCCTTGCAGATACGCAGTATTTT | NA | TRBJ2-3 | NA | 11 | TRBV5-1
CASSSLAGGPSLAF | TGTGCCAGCAGCTCTCTAGCGGGGGGGCCATCCTTAGCCTTC | NA | TRBJ2-7 | TRBD2 | 14 | TRBV7-2
CASSLRGASGEKLFF | TGTGCCAGCAGCTTGCGGGGGGCATCGGGTGAAAAACTGTTTTTT | NA | TRBJ1-4 | NA | 15 | TRBV5-6
CASSLDTGVNQPQHF | TGTGCCAGCAGCTTAGACACAGGGGTCAATCAGCCCCAGCATTTT | NA | TRBJ1-5 | TRBD1 | 15 | TRBV7-9
CASSFGPAGGGHEQFF | TGTGCCAGCAGCTTCGGCCCAGCGGGGGGAGGCCATGAGCAGTTCTTC | NA | TRBJ2-1 | TRBD2 | 16 | TRBV11-3
CASSILGGSYNEQFF | TGTGCCAGTAGTATACTCGGGGGTTCCTACAATGAGCAGTTCTTC | once | TRBJ2-1 | NA | 15 | TRBV19
CASSLGGGLGYGYTF | TGTGCCAGCAGTTTAGGCGGGGGCTTGGGCTATGGCTACACCTTC | once | TRBJ1-2 | NA | 15 | TRBV28
CASSRLSSNTGELFF | TGTGCCAGCTCGAGACTATCCTCGAACACCGGGGAGCTGTTTTTT | NA | TRBJ2-2 | NA | 15 | TRBV6-1
CASSVLPGQGAVGTQYF | TGCGCCAGCAGCGTCCTCCCGGGACAGGGAGCAGTAGGTACGCAGTATTTT | NA | TRBJ2-3 | TRBD1 | 17 | TRBV5-1
CASSHAGDTQYF | TGTGCCAGCAGCCACGCAGGGGATACGCAGTATTTT | NA | TRBJ2-3 | NA | 12 | TRBV5-6
CASSPTDRGYGYTF | TGTGCCAGCAGTCCAACTGACAGGGGCTATGGCTACACCTTC | few | TRBJ1-2 | TRBD1 | 14 | TRBV27
CASSLELAGGNEQFF | TGTGCCAGCAGCTTGGAACTAGCGGGGGGAAATGAGCAGTTCTTC | NA | TRBJ2-1 | TRBD2 | 15 | TRBV5-6
CASSVGQVREQYF | TGTGCCAGCAGCGTAGGTCAGGTCCGCGAGCAGTACTTC | few | TRBJ2-7 | NA | 13 | TRBV9
CASSQAWRENTEAFF | TGCGCCAGCAGCCAAGCGTGGAGAGAAAACACTGAAGCTTTCTTT | NA | TRBJ1-1 | NA | 15 | TRBV4-1
CASSSMTSGGSDTQYF | TGCGCCAGCAGCTCAATGACTAGCGGGGGCTCAGATACGCAGTATTTT | NA | TRBJ2-3 | TRBD2 | 16 | TRBV5-1
CASSLEFLARNYGYTF | TGTGCCAGCAGCTTAGAGTTTTTGGCCAGGAACTATGGCTACACCTTC | NA | TRBJ1-2 | NA | 16 | TRBV7-8
CASSLARKTGVKETQYF | TGTGCTAGCAGCTTAGCGCGTAAGACAGGCGTAAAAGAGACCCAGTACTTC | NA | TRBJ2-5 | NA | 17 | TRBV7-7
CASKEYHRGSYSYTF | TGTGCCAGCAAAGAGTACCACAGGGGCTCCTACAGCTACACCTTC | once | TRBJ1-2 | TRBD1 | 15 | TRBV6-1
CASMVHGGWNEQFF | TGTGCCAGCATGGTCCATGGGGGGTGGAATGAGCAGTTCTTC | NA | TRBJ2-1 | NA | 14 | TRBV13
CASSEYRGDRQETQYF | TGTGCCAGCAGTGAATATCGAGGGGACAGACAAGAGACCCAGTACTTC | NA | TRBJ2-5 | TRBD1 | 16 | TRBV25-1
CASSQQGRGSYEQYF | TGCGCCAGCAGCCAACAGGGAAGGGGCTCCTACGAGCAGTACTTC | few | TRBJ2-7 | NA | 15 | TRBV4-3
CASSLSGSSYNSPLHF | TGTGCCAGCAGCTTGTCGGGGAGCTCCTATAATTCACCCCTCCACTTT | NA | TRBJ1-6 | NA | 16 | TRBV5-6